The 32 T cell receptor beta chains given below trace back to one sample, sequenced in a study of response to subunit inactivated influenza vaccine (dated by TCRdb to 2017 to 2018). The receptor library was made with RT-PCR. The instrument was an Illumina HiSeq 2500. TCRdb reanalyzed the raw reads on its own, using fastp at Q25 for trimming and MiXCR for clone calling, and kept in-frame beta chains. Rows matching on CDR3 protein sequence are summarized as one entry with the most common DNA and genes. A total of 600,000 to 850,000 distinct CDR3 sequences appear in this sample, around 13% of them only once. 7.5% to 8% of the sample belongs to the ten largest clones. This material consisted of PBMCs from blood, taken 14 days before vaccination. Receptor source: a man aged 50 to 60 who received an inactivated influenza vaccine. Donor details come from another sample of the same person, matched by shared clones.

The chain joins TRBV4-3 to TRBJ2-1; D is unresolved. Trimming pared 4 bases from V and 8 bases from J, leaving 18 bases between. Germline values: CDR1 LGHNA, CDR2 YSLEER. The CDR3 totals 15 residues. CDR3 region: CASSRGRTSPYEQFF. In nucleotides, the CDR3 is TGCGCCAGCAGCCGCGGTCGCACTTCCCCCTATGAGCAGTTCTTC.

This clonotype was observed at least ten times. J is TRBJ2-5 and V is TRBV7-9, with D maybe TRBD2 (6 bases). The CDR3 is 14 amino acids. Germline loops: CDR1 SEHNR, CDR2 FQNEAQ (reference sequence). Deletions cut 2 bases from V and 3 bases from J, with 10 bases between. CDR3 region: CASSLRDSEETQYF. CDR3 bases: TGTGCCAGCAGCTTAAGGGACTCCGAAGAGACCCAGTACTTC.

The sample holds a few counts of this clonotype. The chain carries TRBV20-1 and TRBJ1-5; D unresolved. V was cut by 3 bases and J by 2 bases, with 8 bases left in between. The CDR3 totals 13 residues. Germline V gene lookup returns CDR1 DFQATT and CDR2 SNEGSKA (reference sequence). The CDR3 reads CSASIGGNQPQHF. The CDR3 nucleotides read TGCAGTGCTAGTATTGGGGGCAATCAGCCCCAGCATTTT.

This clonotype was detected only a few times. This rearrangement joins TRBV18 to TRBJ2-4; 8 nucleotides align to TRBD1. V shed 5 bases, J shed 4 bases, and the junction held 4 bases outside the gene matches. The CDR3 extends over 14 amino acids. Germline V CDR1 and CDR2: KGHSH, LQKENI. The CDR3, as DNA: TGTGCCAGCTCAGACCGACAGGGGAAAAACATTCAGTACTTC. As protein: CASSDRQGKNIQYF.

This clonotype was seen more than once but under ten times. The chain uses TRBV12-3 or TRBV12-4 and TRBJ1-4; D might be TRBD1 (5 bases). The length of the CDR3 is 16 residues. Trimming stripped 4 bases from V and 6 bases from J, with 18 bases between. CDR3 DNA sequence: TGTGCCAGCAGTTCCCCCTTGGGTTGGGGGGATGAAAAACTGTTTTTT. Translating it yields CASSSPLGWGDEKLFF.

This clonotype was seen more than once but under ten times. This chain links TRBV7-2 with TRBJ1-2; no clear D gene. V was shortened by 3 bases and J by 5 bases, with 10 bases between the two germline ends. The CDR3 is 13 amino acids. Germline V gene sequence: CDR1 SGHTA, CDR2 FQGNSA. In DNA, the CDR3 is TGTGCCAGCAGCTTGAACAGAGCGTATGGCTACACCTTC. It yields the protein CASSLNRAYGYTF.

The rearrangement links TRBV5-1 to TRBJ1-1, with a tentative D call TRBD1 (5 bases). CDR3 length: 14 residues. The V gene's germline CDR1 is SGHRS and CDR2 YFSETQ. Trimming took 1 base from V and 4 from J, leaving 11 bases between them. The CDR3 reads CASSLWGGTTEAFF. Here the CDR3 DNA reads TGCGCCAGCAGCTTGTGGGGGGGAACCACTGAAGCTTTCTTT.

The chain employs TRBV20-1 and TRBJ2-7; D possibly corresponds to TRBD1 (5 bases). Germline CDR1 and CDR2: DFQATT and SNEGSKA (reference sequence). V was clipped by 2 bases and J by 0 bases, with 17 bases between them. The length of the CDR3 is 16 residues. In DNA form, the CDR3 reads TGCAGTGCTAGAAGAAACAGGCGCTTAAACTCCTACGAGCAGTACTTC. Residues: CSARRNRRLNSYEQYF.

For the CDR3, the DNA is TGTGCCAGCAGCTTAAACGGCAGAGCCTACAATGAGCAGTTCTTC. It yields the protein CASSLNGRAYNEQFF. The chain links TRBV11-2 to TRBJ2-1; D remains unclear. CDR1 is SGHAT, CDR2 FQNNGV, per germline. V dropped 2 bases and J dropped 2 bases, with 10 bases sitting between them. This CDR3 contains 15 residues.

This clonotype came up a few times. This sequence joins TRBV18 and TRBJ1-3; tentatively, D is TRBD1 (5 bases). This CDR3 comprises 12 residues. Germline V gives CDR1 KGHSH, CDR2 LQKENI. Trimming stripped 3 bases from V and 7 bases from J, with 7 bases between. CDR3 in amino acids: CASSPDSNTIYF. The CDR3 DNA sequence: TGTGCCAGCTCACCCGACAGTAACACCATATATTTT.

This clonotype appeared many times. The chain carries TRBV6-5 and TRBJ1-6; the D gene is possibly TRBD1 (6 bases). Germline CDR1 and CDR2: MNHEY and SVGAGI. This CDR3 is built from 14 residues. The V gene lost 2 bases and the J gene lost 7 bases, with 9 bases spanning the gap. CDR3 in amino acids: CASSYGGLNSPLHF. The CDR3 nucleotides are TGTGCCAGCAGTTACGGGGGCCTCAATTCACCCCTCCACTTT.

In this sample, this clonotype turned up a few times. The chain has TRBV7-6 and TRBJ2-1; TRBD2 matches 8 bases. J was trimmed by 0 bases and V by 5 bases; bases with no gene match: 15. The CDR3 consists of 19 residues. Per germline, CDR1 SGHVS and CDR2 FNYEAQ. The CDR3 region is CASSPEAGRAFSSYNEQFF. The CDR3 DNA reads as TGTGCCAGCAGCCCCGAGGCCGGGAGGGCTTTTAGCTCCTACAATGAGCAGTTCTTC.

Only a few counts were recorded for this clonotype. The chain joins TRBV15 to TRBJ2-1; either TRBD1 or TRBD2 may supply D (6 bases each). The germline V gene encodes CDR1 LNHNV and CDR2 YYDKDF (reference sequence). The CDR3 sequence is 15 residues long. Trimming left V 1 base short and J 6 bases short, with 13 bases between. The DNA of the CDR3 is TGTGCCACCAGCAGAGGGGGGGCGGGTAGCAATGAGCAGTTCTTC. This codes for CATSRGGAGSNEQFF.

This clonotype has a handful of counts. The V and J genes are TRBV2 and TRBJ1-1, with D possibly being TRBD1 (5 bases). V lost 7 bases and J lost 1, with 13 bases in between. The CDR3 length is 14 residues. CDR1 SNHLY and CDR2 FYNNEI come from the germline V gene. The CDR3, as DNA: TGTGCCAGCAATCCGACGGACAAGAACACTGAAGCTTTCTTT. Its protein is CASNPTDKNTEAFF.

This chain uses TRBV29-1 with TRBJ2-2; 12 bases match TRBD2. The V and J ends lost 5 bases and 0 bases, in that order; junction bases with no gene match: 7. Germline V gene lookup returns CDR1 SQVTM and CDR2 ANQGSEA. This CDR3 spans 17 amino acids. The chain's CDR3 is CSVMGLAGAANTGELFF. The DNA of the CDR3 is TGCAGCGTTATGGGACTAGCGGGTGCCGCGAACACCGGGGAGCTGTTTTTT.

The chain combines TRBV12-3 or TRBV12-4 with TRBJ2-4; D is perhaps TRBD2 (7 bases). The CDR3 sequence is 16 residues long. V was shortened by 3 bases and J by 2 bases, with 14 bases between the two germline ends. The DNA of the CDR3 is TGTGCCAGCAGTTTGGGGGGGGCTTTTTCCAAAAACATTCAGTACTTC. Translation gives CASSLGGAFSKNIQYF.

This clonotype was recorded a few times. The chain joins TRBV20-1 to TRBJ2-1, with D perhaps given as TRBD1 or TRBD2 (5 bases each). Germline V CDR1 and CDR2: DFQATT, SNEGSKA (reference sequence). The ends were cut back, 2 bases at V and 0 bases at J, with 17 bases in the middle. The CDR3 has 17 residues. In DNA form, the CDR3 reads TGCAGTGCTAGAAGTACGAGGGACGTCATCTCCTACAATGAGCAGTTCTTC. As protein: CSARSTRDVISYNEQFF.

The CDR3 nucleotides read TGCAGTGCTTCTGGGTTACATACCTACGAGCAGTACTTC. This encodes CSASGLHTYEQYF. This chain links TRBV20-1 with TRBJ2-7, with D hard to call. Germline CDR1 and CDR2: DFQATT and SNEGSKA (reference sequence). This CDR3 spans 13 amino acids. Trimming took off 5 bases at V and 2 bases at J, with 13 bases between the two ends.

This clonotype was seen a few times. The chain has TRBV6-2 or TRBV6-3 and TRBJ1-2; maybe TRBD1 (5 bases). Germline CDR1 MNHEY, CDR2 SVGEGT. CDR3 length: 15 amino acids. V shed 4 bases and J shed 4 bases, with 16 bases lying between them. Here the CDR3 reads CASSSAAGRVYGYTF. CDR3 in DNA: TGTGCCAGCAGTTCTGCGGCAGGGCGGGTCTATGGCTACACCTTC.

V is TRBV21-1 and J is TRBJ2-7; TRBD1 was called by the table and not checked on the DNA. TRBV21-1 is a pseudogene segment. This CDR3 contains 13 residues. The CDR3 DNA follows: TGTGCCAGCCGCGGGACCGCTCCCTACGAGCAGTACTTC. Residues: CASRGTAPYEQYF.

This clonotype appeared a few times. The chain uses TRBV6-2 or TRBV6-3 and TRBJ2-3, with D tentatively TRBD1 (6 bases). Germline CDR1 MNHEY, CDR2 SVGEGT. This CDR3 has 15 amino acids. The germline V and J ends were trimmed by 5 bases and 2 bases, with 14 bases remaining between them. CDR3 amino acids: CASSRHRDLTDTQYF. The CDR3 DNA follows: TGTGCCAGCAGTAGGCACAGGGACCTCACAGATACGCAGTATTTT.

As regards this clonotype: This is likely a read error, given that the CDR3 carries no conserved phenylalanine or tryptophan at its end. V usage is TRBV28 and J usage is TRBJ2-4, with a possible D match to TRBD1 (6 bases). The CDR3 length is 14 residues. Per the germline V gene, CDR1 is MDHEN and CDR2 is SYDVKM. Trimming took off 4 bases at V and 9 bases at J, with 16 bases between the two ends. In DNA, the CDR3 is TGTGCCAGCAGTTCAAATACAGGGTACCGCATTCAGTACTTA. Translation gives CASSSNTGYRIQYL.

The rearrangement joins TRBV7-6 to TRBJ1-5; 7 nucleotides agree with TRBD1. The CDR3 consists of 15 residues. The ends lost 5 bases at V and 9 bases at J; junction bases unmatched: 13. Germline CDR1 is SGHVS and CDR2 is FNYEAQ. DNA of the CDR3: TGTGCCAGCAGCCCCGAGACAGGGACGTTTGCGCCCCAGCATTTT. It is translated as CASSPETGTFAPQHF. The full variable domain, completed using reference TRBV7-6 and TRBJ1-5, is GAGVSQSPRYKVTKRGQDVALRCDPISGHVSLYWYRQALGQGPEFLTYFNYEAQQDKSGLPNDRFSAERPEGSISTLTIQRTEQRDSAMYRCASSPETGTFAPQHFGDGTRLSIL.

This clonotype has only a few counts. The V and J genes are TRBV20-1 and TRBJ2-3, with D uncertain. The ends were cut back, 5 bases at V and 12 bases at J, with 21 bases in the middle. CDR3 length: 13 amino acids. CDR1 is DFQATT and CDR2 is SNEGSKA in the germline V gene (reference sequence). The CDR3 region is CSAPNLDQRGQYF. Here the CDR3 DNA reads TGCAGTGCTCCCAACCTAGACCAACGCGGCCAGTATTTT.

This sequence joins TRBV18 and TRBJ2-3; possibly TRBD1 for D (5 bases). Germline V gene sequence: CDR1 KGHSH, CDR2 LQKENI. The CDR3 sequence is 18 residues long. The ends were cut back, 1 base at V and 0 bases at J, with 17 bases in the middle. The chain's CDR3 is CASSPLPQERSSTDTQYF. In DNA form, the CDR3 reads TGTGCCAGCTCACCACTTCCACAGGAAAGATCTAGCACAGATACGCAGTATTTT.

This clonotype showed up just once. Since a much larger clone is just one base distant, this may be a read error. The chain uses TRBV2 and TRBJ1-1; D not resolved. Germline V gene data show CDR1 as SNHLY and CDR2 as FYNNEI. V was clipped by 7 bases and J by 5 bases, with 8 bases between them. There are 11 residues in the CDR3. The CDR3 loop is CASKLKTEAFF. In DNA, the CDR3 is TGTGCCAGCAAGCTCAAAACTGAAGCTTTCTTT.

This chain connects TRBV11-2 to TRBJ2-3, with a tentative D call TRBD2 (6 bases). In germline, CDR1 is SGHAT, CDR2 FQNNGV. The CDR3 length is 14 residues. V was clipped by 1 base and J by 10 bases, with 15 bases between them. In DNA form, the CDR3 reads TGTGCCAGCAGCTTAGGGGGGGTCCAGATGGCGCAGTATTTT. Translation: CASSLGGVQMAQYF.

The genes are TRBV9 and TRBJ2-3; D might be TRBD1 (6 bases). The V gene's germline CDR1 is SGDLS and CDR2 YYNGEE. The CDR3 is 17 amino acids. V was clipped by 4 bases and J by 1 base, with 19 bases between them. The CDR3 DNA reads TGTGCCAGCAGCCCCCACGACAGGAGTCGGGGCACAGATACGCAGTATTTT. It translates to CASSPHDRSRGTDTQYF.

The sample holds a few counts of this clonotype. The rearrangement links TRBV6-4 to TRBJ2-3; 8 bases are shared with TRBD2. The CDR3 spans 14 residues. Germline V gives CDR1 MRHNA, CDR2 SNTAGT. V shed 5 bases and J 6 bases; nucleotides not matched to a gene: 7. The CDR3, as DNA: TGTGCCAGCAGTAAAGGGACTAGTGCGGATACGCAGTATTTT. Translated: CASSKGTSADTQYF.

The genes are TRBV29-1 and TRBJ1-6; D uncertain. Germline assignment: CDR1 SQVTM and CDR2 ANQGSEA. V was pared by 2 bases and J by 0 bases, with 14 bases between. This CDR3 has 17 residues. The CDR3 sequence: CSVEFDRPSSYNSPLHF. The CDR3 region has the DNA TGCAGCGTTGAATTTGACCGGCCGAGCTCCTATAATTCACCCCTCCACTTT.

At least ten counts were recorded for this clonotype. The CDR3 DNA sequence: TGCGCCAGCAGCTTGGAGGTGGAATACGAGCAGTACTTC. It specifies CASSLEVEYEQYF. The chain is built from TRBV5-1 and TRBJ2-7; D is unclear. The CDR3 length is 13 residues. V lost 0 bases, J lost 4 bases, and 8 bases lay in between. Germline CDR1 SGHRS, CDR2 YFSETQ.

This clonotype was detected only a few times. V is TRBV4-1 and J is TRBJ1-1; no reliable D call. Germline V lookup: CDR1 MGHRA, CDR2 YSYEKL. Deletions cut 1 base from V and 6 bases from J, with 30 bases between. This CDR3 contains 20 residues. The chain's CDR3 is CASSQGPIPHKLSKDAEAFF. The CDR3 DNA is TGCGCCAGCAGCCAAGGACCGATACCCCACAAACTATCGAAGGATGCTGAAGCTTTCTTT.